This is a list of T cell receptor beta chains from one sample in a study of T cell repertoires in aging, cancer and after chemotherapy. TCRdb analysed the multiplex PCR reads with MiXCR anew, one entry per CDR3 protein. The sample lists about 18,000 distinct CDR3 sequences, over 45% seen once, with roughly a tenth in the top ten. Material for sequencing was blood. Every receptor here comes from a human donor in good health. Both conserved end residues are part of each CDR3. D genes are given only for firm matches. The size of a clone is reported for some rows only, either as once, few or many, or as a class for expanded clones.

J,D,V,size,DNA,CDR3
TRBJ2-2,NA,TRBV5-6,NA,TGTGCCAGCAGCAGGATGTGGGGGGTCACCGGGGAGCTGTTTTTT,CASSRMWGVTGELFF
TRBJ2-1,NA,TRBV6-1,few,TGTGCCAGCAGTGTTAGATCCTCCTACAATGAGCAGTTCTTC,CASSVRSSYNEQFF
TRBJ2-7,TRBD2,TRBV6-6,NA,TGTGCCAGCAGTGATCCTAGCGGTCTCTCCTACGAGCAGTACTTC,CASSDPSGLSYEQYF
TRBJ2-7,NA,TRBV19,few,TGTGCCAGTAGTTTCACCGCCAGCCTTGGGGCCTACGAGCAGTACTTC,CASSFTASLGAYEQYF
TRBJ1-1,TRBD1,TRBV13,NA,TGTGCCAGCAGCCACAGGGGTTCCATGAACACTGAAGCTTTCTTT,CASSHRGSMNTEAFF
TRBJ2-1,NA,TRBV19,NA,TGTGCCAGTAGTAGCGATGAGCAGTTCTTC,CASSSDEQFF
TRBJ2-1,TRBD2,TRBV6-5,NA,TGTGCCAGCAACCCTAGGGGCACTACTAGCGGGAGTATGAATGAGCAGTTCTTC,CASNPRGTTSGSMNEQFF
TRBJ2-5,NA,TRBV15,NA,TGTGCCACCAGCAGAGGAGTAGTTGGGGGCAATTCGGGGGAGACCCAGTACTTC,CATSRGVVGGNSGETQYF
TRBJ2-2,NA,TRBV6-2/TRBV6-3,NA,TGTGCCAGCAGGATGGGCGGAGGCACCGGGGAGCTGTTTTTT,CASRMGGGTGELFF
TRBJ1-3,TRBD1,TRBV6-2/TRBV6-3,NA,TGTGCCAGCATCACCCCCGGGACAGGGACTGGAAACACCATATATTTT,CASITPGTGTGNTIYF
TRBJ2-2,NA,TRBV6-4,NA,TGTGCCAGCAGTCAGACTCGGTCGAACACCGGGGAGCTGTTTTTT,CASSQTRSNTGELFF
TRBJ1-4,NA,TRBV30,NA,TGTGCCTGGAGTCAAGGACGGAGGACGAATGAAAAACTGTTTTTT,CAWSQGRRTNEKLFF
TRBJ2-3,NA,TRBV18,NA,TGTGCCAGCTCACCACCAGGGGAAGGGATGGATACGCAGTATTTT,CASSPPGEGMDTQYF
TRBJ2-3,TRBD2,TRBV27,few,TGTGCCAGCAGTTTACCTGGACTAGCGGGAGTATGGAAGCAGTATTTT,CASSLPGLAGVWKQYF
TRBJ2-3,NA,TRBV19,NA,TGTGCCAGTAGTATAGATCGCAGGGTTGCAGATACGCAGTATTTT,CASSIDRRVADTQYF
TRBJ1-2,NA,TRBV19,NA,TGTGCCAGTAGGGCGTCCGGAGACGGCCACTATGGCTACACCTTC,CASRASGDGHYGYTF
TRBJ2-1,TRBD1,TRBV15,NA,TGTGCCACCAGCAGAACAGGGGGATCCTACAATGAGCAGTTCTTC,CATSRTGGSYNEQFF